This TCR beta chain came from a study of T cells in Graves' hyperthyroidism and ophthalmopathy. Findings of the study overall: Researchers found most expanded thyroid clonotypes above 0.001 in blood as well. Stable hyperthyroidism was told apart from ophthalmopathy by a model built on 13 V-J features.

TCR beta CDR3 sequences were amplified from RNA transcripts. HTBI primers were used for first-round RT-PCR of the TCR CDR3. TCRdb re-called the multiplex PCR reads through MiXCR, storing one row per CDR3 protein. The table records around 600,000 distinct CDR3 sequences, 45% of them present only once. V shed 11 bases, J shed 7 bases, and the junction held 11 bases outside the gene matches. Germline loops: CDR1 WNHNN, CDR2 SYGVQD (reference sequence). The length of the CDR3 is 12 residues. Remarks on this clonotype: Its antigen is not identified.

The material sequenced was peripheral blood or thyroid tissue (not recorded which). This receptor was taken from an adult man with Graves' disease, either hyperthyroidism or ophthalmopathy (not recorded which). This rearrangement joins TRBV10-1 to TRBJ2-7, with 7 bases fitting TRBD2. CDR3: CAAHSGSLEQYF. The DNA of the CDR3 is TGCGCCGCTCATAGCGGGTCCCTAGAGCAGTACTTC.